This T cell receptor beta chain derives from a study of blood T cell repertoires in COVID-19. Overall study: Samples of COVID-19 (acute and convalescent) were obtained from the United States, Italy and Spain. The cDNA or gDNA used as material had been derived from T cells, B-cell-depleted T cells, or PBMCs.

This clone has a single count. In the authors' methods: The assay estimated nucleated cells by amplifying reference gene primers. Libraries were prepared by immunoSEQ multiplex PCR; TCRdb keeps only in-frame clonotypes and omits some of them. That table furnishes V, J and clone size, whereas the DNA furnished D and trimming. The table lists more than 70,000 clones, about 90% of them singletons. This TCR was recovered from a woman in her forties or fifties in a cohort sampled during active COVID-19. The sample taken for sequencing was peripheral blood.

The DNA for the CDR3 is TGTGCCAGCAGTGACAGGGGAGATAGCAATCAGCCCCAGCATTTT. It codes for CASSDRGDSNQPQHF. The chain couples TRBV6-1 to TRBJ1-5; tentative D call: TRBD1 (6 bases). This CDR3 region has 15 residues. Trimming removed 3 bases at V and 0 bases at J, with 9 bases between. Germline-derived CDR1 and CDR2 are MNHNS and SASEGT.